This T cell receptor beta chain was sequenced in a study of shared clonotypes between healthy human individuals. In regard to this clone: Its antigen remains unidentified.

Sequencing used immunoSEQ multiplex PCR; TCRdb keeps in-frame clones, though not all of them. Here the sample spans about 2 million clones, 85% to 95% being singletons. Overall study findings and caveats: Large depth notwithstanding, sorted-subset sequencing proved incomplete by rarefaction.

The ends were cut back, 3 bases at V and 1 base at J, with 13 bases in the middle. The CDR3 contains 16 residues. Per germline, CDR1 LNHNV and CDR2 YYDKDF (reference sequence). This receptor was identified in a man between 18 and 29 years old in good health. The specimen sequenced was naive CD4+ T cells sorted from blood. Regarding subset: CD45RA+ positively selected. The rearrangement uses TRBV15 and TRBJ2-1, with D unclear. Here the CDR3 reads CATSRPRDRSYNEQFF. CDR3 sequence (DNA): TGTGCCACCAGCAGGCCCCGAGACCGGTCCTACAATGAGCAGTTCTTC.